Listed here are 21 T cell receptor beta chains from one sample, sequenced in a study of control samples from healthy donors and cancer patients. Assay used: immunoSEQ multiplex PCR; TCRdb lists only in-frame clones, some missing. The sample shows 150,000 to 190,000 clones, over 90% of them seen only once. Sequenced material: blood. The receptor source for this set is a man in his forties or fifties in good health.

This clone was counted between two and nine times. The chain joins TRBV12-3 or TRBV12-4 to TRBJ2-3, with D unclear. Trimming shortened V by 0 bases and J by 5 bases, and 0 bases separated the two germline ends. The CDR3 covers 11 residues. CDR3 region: CASSLADTQYF. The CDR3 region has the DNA TGTGCCAGCAGTTTAGCAGATACGCAGTATTTT.

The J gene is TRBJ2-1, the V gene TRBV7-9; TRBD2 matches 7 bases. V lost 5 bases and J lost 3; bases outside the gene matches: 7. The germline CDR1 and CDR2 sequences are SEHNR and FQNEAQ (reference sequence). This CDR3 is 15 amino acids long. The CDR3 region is CASSGGRTIYNEQFF. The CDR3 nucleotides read TGTGCCAGCAGCGGCGGGAGAACAATCTACAATGAGCAGTTCTTC.

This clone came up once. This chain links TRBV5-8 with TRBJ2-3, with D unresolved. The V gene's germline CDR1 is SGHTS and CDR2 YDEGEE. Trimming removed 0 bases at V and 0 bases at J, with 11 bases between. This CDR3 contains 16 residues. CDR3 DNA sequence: TGTGCCAGCAGCTTGGCCCGGACGGCTAGCACAGATACGCAGTATTTT. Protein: CASSLARTASTDTQYF.

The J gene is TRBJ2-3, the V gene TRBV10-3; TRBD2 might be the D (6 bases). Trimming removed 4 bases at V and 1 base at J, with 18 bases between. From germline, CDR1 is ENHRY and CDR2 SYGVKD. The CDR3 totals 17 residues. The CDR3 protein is CAISVSAGRRGTDTQYF. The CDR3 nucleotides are TGTGCCATCAGTGTGTCAGCGGGTAGGAGGGGCACAGATACGCAGTATTTT.

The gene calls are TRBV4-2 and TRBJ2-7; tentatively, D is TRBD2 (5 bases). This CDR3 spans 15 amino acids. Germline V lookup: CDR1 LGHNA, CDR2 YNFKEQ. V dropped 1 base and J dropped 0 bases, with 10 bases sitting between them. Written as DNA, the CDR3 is TGTGCCAGCAGCCAAGCGATGGGGAGCTCCTACGAGCAGTACTTC. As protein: CASSQAMGSSYEQYF.

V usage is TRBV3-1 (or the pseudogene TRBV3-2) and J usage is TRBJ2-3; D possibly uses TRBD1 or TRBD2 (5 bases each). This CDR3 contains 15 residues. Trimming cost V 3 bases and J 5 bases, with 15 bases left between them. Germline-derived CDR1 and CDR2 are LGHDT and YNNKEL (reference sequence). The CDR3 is CASSQGEGLVDTQYF. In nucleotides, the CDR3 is TGTGCCAGCAGCCAGGGTGAGGGGCTGGTAGATACGCAGTATTTT.

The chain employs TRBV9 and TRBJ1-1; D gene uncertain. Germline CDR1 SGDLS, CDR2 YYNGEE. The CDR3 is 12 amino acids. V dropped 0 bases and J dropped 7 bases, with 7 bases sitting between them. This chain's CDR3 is CASSVVRREAFF. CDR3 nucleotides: TGTGCCAGCAGCGTAGTCCGGCGTGAAGCTTTCTTT.

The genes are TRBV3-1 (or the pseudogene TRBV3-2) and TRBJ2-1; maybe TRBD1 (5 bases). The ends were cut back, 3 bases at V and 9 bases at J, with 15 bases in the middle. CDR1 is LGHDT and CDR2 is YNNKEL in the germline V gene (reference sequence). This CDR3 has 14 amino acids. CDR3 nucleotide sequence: TGTGCCAGCAGCCACGAGGTAAGGGGTTTTGAGCAGTTCTTC. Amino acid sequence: CASSHEVRGFEQFF.

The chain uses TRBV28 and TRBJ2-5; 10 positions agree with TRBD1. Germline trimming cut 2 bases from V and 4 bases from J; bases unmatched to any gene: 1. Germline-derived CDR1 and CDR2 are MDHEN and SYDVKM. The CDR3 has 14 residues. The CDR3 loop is CASSLGQGGETQYF. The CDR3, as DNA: TGTGCCAGCAGTTTAGGACAGGGGGGAGAGACCCAGTACTTC.

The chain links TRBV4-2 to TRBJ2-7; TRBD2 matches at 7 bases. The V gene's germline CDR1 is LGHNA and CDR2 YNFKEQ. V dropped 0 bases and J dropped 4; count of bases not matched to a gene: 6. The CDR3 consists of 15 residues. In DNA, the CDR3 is TGTGCCAGCAGCCAAGAGAATAGCGGGTCTTACGAGCAGTACTTC. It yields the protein CASSQENSGSYEQYF.

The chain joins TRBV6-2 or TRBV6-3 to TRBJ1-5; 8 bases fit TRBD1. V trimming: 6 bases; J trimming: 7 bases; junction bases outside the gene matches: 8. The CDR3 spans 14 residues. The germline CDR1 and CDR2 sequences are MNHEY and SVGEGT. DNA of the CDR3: TGTGCCAGCAGCTCAACAGGGGGGAGACAGCCCCAGCATTTT. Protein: CASSSTGGRQPQHF.

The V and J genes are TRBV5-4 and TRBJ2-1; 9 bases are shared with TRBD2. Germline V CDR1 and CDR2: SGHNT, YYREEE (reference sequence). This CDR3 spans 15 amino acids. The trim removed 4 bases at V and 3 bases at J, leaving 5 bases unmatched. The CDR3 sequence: CASSPGLARYNEQFF. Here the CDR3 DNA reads TGTGCCAGCAGCCCAGGACTAGCGCGCTACAATGAGCAGTTCTTC.

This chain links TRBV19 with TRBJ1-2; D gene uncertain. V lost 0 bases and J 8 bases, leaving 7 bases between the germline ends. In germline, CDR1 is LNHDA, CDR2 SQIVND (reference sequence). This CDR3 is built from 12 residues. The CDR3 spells CASSIEVAGYTF. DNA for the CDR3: TGTGCCAGTAGTATAGAGGTTGCCGGCTACACCTTC.

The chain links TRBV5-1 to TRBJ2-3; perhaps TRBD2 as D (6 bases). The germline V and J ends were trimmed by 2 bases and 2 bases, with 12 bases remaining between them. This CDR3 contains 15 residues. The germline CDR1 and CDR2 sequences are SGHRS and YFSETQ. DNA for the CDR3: TGCGCCAGCAGCTTCCGGGGGACTTCCACAGATACGCAGTATTTT. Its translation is CASSFRGTSTDTQYF. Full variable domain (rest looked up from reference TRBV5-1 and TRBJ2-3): KAGVTQTPRYLIKTRGQQVTLSCSPISGHRSVSWYQQTPGQGLQFLFEYFSETQRNKGNFPGRFSGRQFSNSRSEMNVSTLELGDSALYLCASSFRGTSTDTQYFGPGTRLTVL.

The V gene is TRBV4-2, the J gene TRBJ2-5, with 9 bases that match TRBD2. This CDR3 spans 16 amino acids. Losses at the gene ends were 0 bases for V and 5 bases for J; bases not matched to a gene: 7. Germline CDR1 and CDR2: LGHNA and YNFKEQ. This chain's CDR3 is CASSQEGTSFGETQYF. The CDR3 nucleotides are TGTGCCAGCAGCCAAGAAGGGACTAGCTTCGGGGAGACCCAGTACTTC.

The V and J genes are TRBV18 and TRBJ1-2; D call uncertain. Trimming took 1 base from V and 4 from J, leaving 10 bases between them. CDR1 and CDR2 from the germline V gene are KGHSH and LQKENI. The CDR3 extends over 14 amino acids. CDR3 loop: CASSPQGGSYGYTF. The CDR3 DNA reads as TGTGCCAGCTCACCACAGGGTGGCAGCTATGGCTACACCTTC.

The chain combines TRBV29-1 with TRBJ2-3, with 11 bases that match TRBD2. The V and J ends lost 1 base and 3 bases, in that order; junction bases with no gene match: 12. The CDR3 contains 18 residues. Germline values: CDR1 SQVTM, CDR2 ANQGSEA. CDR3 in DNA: TGCAGCGTTGAAGGTCTAGCGGGAGGCCATCCGGCTACAGATACGCAGTATTTT. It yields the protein CSVEGLAGGHPATDTQYF.

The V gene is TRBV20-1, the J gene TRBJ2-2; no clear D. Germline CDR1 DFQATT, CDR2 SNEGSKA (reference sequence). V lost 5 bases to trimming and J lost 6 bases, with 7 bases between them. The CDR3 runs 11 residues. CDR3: CSAYFAGELFF. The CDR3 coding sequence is TGCAGTGCTTATTTCGCCGGGGAGCTGTTTTTT.

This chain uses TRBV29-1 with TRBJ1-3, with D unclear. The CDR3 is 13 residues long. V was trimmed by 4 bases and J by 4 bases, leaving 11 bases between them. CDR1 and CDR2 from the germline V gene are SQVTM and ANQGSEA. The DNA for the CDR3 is TGCAGCGTTGTTAGGCCCGTCGGAAACACCATATATTTT. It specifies CSVVRPVGNTIYF.

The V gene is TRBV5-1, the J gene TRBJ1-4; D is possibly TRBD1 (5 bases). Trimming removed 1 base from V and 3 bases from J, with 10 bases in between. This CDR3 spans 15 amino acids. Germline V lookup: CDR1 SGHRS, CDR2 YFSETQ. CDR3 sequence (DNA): TGCGCCAGCAGCTTGTTGGGACCGCCTAATGAAAAACTGTTTTTT. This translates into CASSLLGPPNEKLFF.

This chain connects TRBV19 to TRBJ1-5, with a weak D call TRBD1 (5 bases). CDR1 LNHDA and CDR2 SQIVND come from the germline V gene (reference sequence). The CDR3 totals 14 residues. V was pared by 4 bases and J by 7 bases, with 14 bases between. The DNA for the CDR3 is TGTGCCAGTAGTAAAGGGGAGGGGACGCAGCCCCAGCATTTT. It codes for CASSKGEGTQPQHF.